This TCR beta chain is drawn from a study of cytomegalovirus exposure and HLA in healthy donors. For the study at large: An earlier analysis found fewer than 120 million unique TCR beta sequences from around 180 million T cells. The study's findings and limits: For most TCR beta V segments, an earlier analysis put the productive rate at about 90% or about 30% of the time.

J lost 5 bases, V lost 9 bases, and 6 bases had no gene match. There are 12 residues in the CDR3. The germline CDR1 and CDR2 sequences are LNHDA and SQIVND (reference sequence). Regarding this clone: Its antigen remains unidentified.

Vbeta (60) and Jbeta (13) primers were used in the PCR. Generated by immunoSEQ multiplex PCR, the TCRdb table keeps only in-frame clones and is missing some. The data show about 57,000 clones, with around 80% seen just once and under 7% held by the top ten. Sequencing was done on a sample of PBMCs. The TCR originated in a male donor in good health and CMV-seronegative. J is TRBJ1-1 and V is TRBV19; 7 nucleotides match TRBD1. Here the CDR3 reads CASRQGWTEAFF. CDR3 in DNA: TGTGCCAGCCGACAGGGATGGACTGAAGCTTTCTTT.